The 14 T cell receptor beta chains reported below all come from one sample, sequenced in a study of blood T cell repertoires in COVID-19. Libraries were prepared by immunoSEQ multiplex PCR; TCRdb keeps only in-frame clonotypes and omits some of them. Among 90,000 to 150,000 clones listed, 70% to 80% were seen once. The sequenced material came from peripheral blood. These receptors all stem from a man over 45 with acute or convalescent COVID-19.

The chain uses TRBV6-5 and TRBJ2-5; possible D gene TRBD2, 5 bases. The germline V and J ends were trimmed by 0 bases and 7 bases, with 15 bases remaining between them. Germline V gives CDR1 MNHEY, CDR2 SVGAGI. The CDR3 spans 15 residues. CDR3: CASSYSRGGSGTQYF. DNA for the CDR3: TGTGCCAGCAGTTACTCGAGAGGAGGATCCGGGACCCAGTACTTC.

The sample holds one count of this clone. The rearrangement links TRBV6-5 to TRBJ2-1; 12 bases match TRBD2. The CDR3 has 15 amino acids. With V trimmed by 6 bases and J by 6 bases, 6 bases remained unmatched. Germline CDR1 and CDR2: MNHEY and SVGAGI. Here the CDR3 DNA reads TGTGCCAGCAGGTCTCTAGCGGGGGGGATCAATGAGCAGTTCTTC. This gives the protein CASRSLAGGINEQFF.

The chain uses TRBV5-1 and TRBJ2-7; D is perhaps TRBD1 (7 bases). The CDR3 runs 13 residues. V dropped 6 bases and J dropped 2 bases, with 12 bases sitting between them. In germline, CDR1 is SGHRS, CDR2 YFSETQ. CDR3 in amino acids: CASMEGAAYEQYF. As DNA, the CDR3 is TGCGCCAGCATGGAGGGGGCCGCCTACGAGCAGTACTTC.

The V gene is TRBV14, the J gene TRBJ2-1, with 7 bases identical to TRBD1. Germline assignment: CDR1 SGHDN and CDR2 FVKESK. The CDR3 contains 13 residues. After removal of 1 base from V and 15 bases from J, the junction contained 9 bases not matched to a gene. This CDR3 is CASSQVIEGAGFF. In DNA, the CDR3 is TGTGCCAGCAGCCAAGTAATTGAGGGGGCCGGGTTCTTC.

The J gene is TRBJ2-2, the V gene TRBV7-3; a weak D match, TRBD2 (5 bases). V lost 2 bases to trimming and J lost 7 bases, with 17 bases between them. Germline CDR1 is SGHTA and CDR2 is FQGTGA. The CDR3 loop spans 16 amino acids. CDR3 protein: CASSLEGLTGGGELFF. CDR3 DNA sequence: TGTGCCAGCAGCTTAGAGGGCCTCACGGGTGGCGGGGAGCTGTTTTTT. The whole variable domain, remainder taken from reference TRBV7-3 and TRBJ2-2, is GAGVSQTPSNKVTEKGKYVELRCDPISGHTALYWYRQSLGQGPEFLIYFQGTGAADDSGLPNDRFFAVRPEGSVSTLKIQRTERGDSAVYLCASSLEGLTGGGELFFGEGSRLTVL.

The chain uses TRBV18 and TRBJ2-1; no clear D gene. Germline V gives CDR1 KGHSH, CDR2 LQKENI. This CDR3 contains 15 residues. V was clipped by 2 bases and J by 7 bases, with 15 bases between them. CDR3 loop: CASSPMAVHRNEQFF. The CDR3 DNA reads TGTGCCAGCTCACCAATGGCTGTACATCGTAATGAGCAGTTCTTC.

This clone was seen only a few times. The chain has TRBV7-3 and TRBJ2-1, with 10 nucleotides matching TRBD2. This CDR3 is 17 amino acids long. Trimming removed 5 bases from V and 0 bases from J; junction bases left unmatched: 7. CDR1 SGHTA and CDR2 FQGTGA come from the germline V gene. CDR3 bases: TGTGCCAGCAGCCTTCTAGCGGGGGCTAGCTCCTACAATGAGCAGTTCTTC. It encodes CASSLLAGASSYNEQFF.

In its sample, this clone was seen a few times. The chain uses TRBV30 and TRBJ1-6; 10 bases are a match to TRBD1. CDR3 size: 14 residues. Per germline, CDR1 GTSNPN and CDR2 SVGIG (reference sequence). The J segment lost 9 bases and the V segment lost 5 bases, leaving 7 bases of the junction unmatched. The CDR3 region has the DNA TGTGCCTGGGTTGCGGGGACAGGGGTTTCACCCCTCCACTTT. It codes for CAWVAGTGVSPLHF.

J is TRBJ2-7 and V is TRBV7-9; TRBD1 matches at 9 bases. After removal of 4 bases from V and 3 bases from J, the junction contained 7 bases not matched to a gene. The length of the CDR3 is 15 residues. The germline V gene encodes CDR1 SEHNR and CDR2 FQNEAQ (reference sequence). The CDR3 coding sequence is TGTGCCAGCAGCTCGAGGGACAGGGTAAACTACGAGCAGTACTTC. Its translation: CASSSRDRVNYEQYF.

As regards this clone: Within the sample, other DNA sequences also encode this same CDR3. The chain carries TRBV2 and TRBJ2-5; weak D call: TRBD2 (5 bases). The CDR3 contains 10 residues. In germline, CDR1 is SNHLY, CDR2 FYNNEI. V was pared by 8 bases and J by 4 bases, with 5 bases between. CDR3: CASGRETQYF. In nucleotides, the CDR3 is TGTGCCAGCGGGAGAGAGACCCAGTACTTC.

The rearrangement joins TRBV24-1 to TRBJ2-1; TRBD2 matches at 14 bases. The CDR3 extends over 17 amino acids. Germline-derived CDR1 and CDR2 are KGHDR and SFDVKD. The trim removed 4 bases at V and 8 bases at J, leaving 9 bases unmatched. CDR3 DNA sequence: TGTGCCACCAGTGACCCCGGGACTAGCGGGAGAATTGATGAGCAGTTCTTC. Translated: CATSDPGTSGRIDEQFF.

This clone showed up just a few times. V gene TRBV10-3 combines with J gene TRBJ1-2; 11 bases are shared with TRBD1. The CDR3 length is 18 residues. Germline loops: CDR1 ENHRY, CDR2 SYGVKD. The V segment lost 0 bases and the J segment 0 bases; nucleotides outside the gene matches: 6. For the CDR3, the DNA is TGTGCCATCAGTGAGTCAATAGGACAGGGGGCGGCTAACTATGGCTACACCTTC. Translating it yields CAISESIGQGAANYGYTF.

The rearrangement links TRBV5-1 to TRBJ2-3, with D tentatively TRBD1 (6 bases). Trimming took off 3 bases at V and 1 base at J, with 12 bases between the two ends. The CDR3 is 15 residues long. Germline CDR1 SGHRS, CDR2 YFSETQ. The CDR3 bases are TGCGCCAGCAGCTCCCGGGACACCCGCACAGATACGCAGTATTTT. Its translation is CASSSRDTRTDTQYF.

The J gene is TRBJ1-1, the V gene TRBV23-1, with D tentatively TRBD1 (5 bases). TRBV23-1 is sorted into the ORF group, with uncertain function. V was pared by 7 bases and J by 0 bases, with 12 bases between. CDR3 size: 14 residues. The CDR3 protein is CASINRLMNTEAFF. In DNA form, the CDR3 reads TGCGCCAGCATCAACAGGTTAATGAACACTGAAGCTTTCTTT.